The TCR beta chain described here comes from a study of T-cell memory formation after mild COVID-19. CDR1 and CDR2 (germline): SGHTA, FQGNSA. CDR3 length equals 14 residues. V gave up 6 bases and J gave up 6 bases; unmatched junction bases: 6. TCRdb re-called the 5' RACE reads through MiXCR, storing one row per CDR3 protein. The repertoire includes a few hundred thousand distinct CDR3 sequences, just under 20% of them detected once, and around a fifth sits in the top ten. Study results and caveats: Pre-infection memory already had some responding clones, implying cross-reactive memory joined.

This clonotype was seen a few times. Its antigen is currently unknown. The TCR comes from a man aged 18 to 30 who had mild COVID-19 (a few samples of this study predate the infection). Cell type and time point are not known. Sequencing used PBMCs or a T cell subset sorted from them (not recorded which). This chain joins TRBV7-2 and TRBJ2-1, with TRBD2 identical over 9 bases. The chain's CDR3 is CASSKGLAVNEQFF. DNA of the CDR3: TGTGCCAGCAGTAAGGGACTAGCAGTCAATGAGCAGTTCTTC.